The present entry profiles one T cell receptor (beta chain) with its context. Antigen: not known. These data originate in a study of T cell repertoires in ileal Crohn's disease. Findings and limits, study-wide: Compared with non-smokers, active smokers at surgery showed more clonal expansions.

Sequenced by immunoSEQ multiplex PCR; TCRdb stores in-frame clones only, minus some. The profile covers about 62,000 clones, with 85% to 90% appearing a single time and about 1.9% taken by the ten largest. The CDR3 covers 14 residues. From germline, CDR1 is MGHDK and CDR2 SYGVNS. J gave up 7 bases and V 6 bases, and 12 bases lay outside the gene matches. The time point is: neoterminal ileum biopsy at postoperative endoscopy, about 6 months after surgery. The source material was ileal tissue. This chain uses TRBV25-1 with TRBJ2-7; 7 nucleotides match TRBD1. This receptor was obtained from an adult with Crohn's disease. CDR3 DNA: TGTGCCAGCAGAGGACAGGCCCTCCCCTGGGAGCAGTACTTC. It encodes CASRGQALPWEQYF.